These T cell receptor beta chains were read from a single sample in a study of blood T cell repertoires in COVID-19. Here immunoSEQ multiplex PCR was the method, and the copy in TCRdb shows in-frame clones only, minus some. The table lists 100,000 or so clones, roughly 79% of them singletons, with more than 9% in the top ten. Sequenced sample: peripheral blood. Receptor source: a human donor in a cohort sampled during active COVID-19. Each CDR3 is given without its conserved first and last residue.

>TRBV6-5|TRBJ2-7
ASSYSRGRPSYEQY
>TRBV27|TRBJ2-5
ASRTSKETQY
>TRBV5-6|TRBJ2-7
ASSTLPTGTSYEQY
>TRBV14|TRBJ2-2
ASSQFRGTNTGELF
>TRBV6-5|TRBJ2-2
ASSRTGTNGELF
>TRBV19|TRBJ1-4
ASSETGLNVEKLF
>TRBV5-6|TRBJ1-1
ASSTGLGSAEAF
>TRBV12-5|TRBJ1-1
ASGLGQTNTEAF
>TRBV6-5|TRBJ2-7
ASSYGGQGSYEQY
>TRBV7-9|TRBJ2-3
ASSLTTASGGGDTQY
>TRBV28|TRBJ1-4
ASSFPSNTQAGNEKLF
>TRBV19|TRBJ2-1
ASSMDRGNYNEQF
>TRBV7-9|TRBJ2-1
ASSSPQPTSGGAYEQF
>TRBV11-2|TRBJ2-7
ASSPLTGLYEQY
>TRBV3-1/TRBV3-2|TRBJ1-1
ASSQAGNLGNTEAF
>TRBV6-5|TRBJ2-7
ASRPGQGPYEQY
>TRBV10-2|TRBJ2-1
ASSSGKNYNEQF
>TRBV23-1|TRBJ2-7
ASSRGRPYEQY
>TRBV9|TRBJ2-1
ASSVQFSGANNEQF
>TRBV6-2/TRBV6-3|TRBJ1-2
ASSYQGIGYGYT
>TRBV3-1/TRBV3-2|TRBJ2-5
ASSQGASGVQETQY
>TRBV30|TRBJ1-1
AWSVGRNTEAF
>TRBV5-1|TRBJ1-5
ASSLGDHRDQPQH
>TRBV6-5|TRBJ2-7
ARRPGGSYEQY
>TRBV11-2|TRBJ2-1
ASSEPGGKNHEQF
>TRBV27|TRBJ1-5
ASSLVLASNQPQH
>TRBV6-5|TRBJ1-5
ASSETGTVNQPQH
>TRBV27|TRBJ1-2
ASSLGFGSYGYT
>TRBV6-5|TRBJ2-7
ASGDRGPYEQY
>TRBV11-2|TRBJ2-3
ASSLDQTTAQY
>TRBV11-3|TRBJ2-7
ASSLDLGTPYVEQY
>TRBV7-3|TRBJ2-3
ASSRGQNTDTQY
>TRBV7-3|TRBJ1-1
ASSRTENTEAF
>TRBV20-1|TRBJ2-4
SARAGNIQY
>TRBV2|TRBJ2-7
ASSDPSGTTSSYEQY
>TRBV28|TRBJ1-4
ASTTGGEKLF
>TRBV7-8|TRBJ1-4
ASSGGASTNEKLF
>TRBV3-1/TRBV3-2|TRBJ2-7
ASSRDRLTYEQY
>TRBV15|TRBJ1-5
ATSRAPTGTNQPQH
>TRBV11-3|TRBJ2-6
ASSLDWRQGGANVLT
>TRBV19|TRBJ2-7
ASSTITGALSYEQY
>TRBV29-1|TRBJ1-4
SVRTPGQGGEKLF
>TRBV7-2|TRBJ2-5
ASSLDQGGTQY